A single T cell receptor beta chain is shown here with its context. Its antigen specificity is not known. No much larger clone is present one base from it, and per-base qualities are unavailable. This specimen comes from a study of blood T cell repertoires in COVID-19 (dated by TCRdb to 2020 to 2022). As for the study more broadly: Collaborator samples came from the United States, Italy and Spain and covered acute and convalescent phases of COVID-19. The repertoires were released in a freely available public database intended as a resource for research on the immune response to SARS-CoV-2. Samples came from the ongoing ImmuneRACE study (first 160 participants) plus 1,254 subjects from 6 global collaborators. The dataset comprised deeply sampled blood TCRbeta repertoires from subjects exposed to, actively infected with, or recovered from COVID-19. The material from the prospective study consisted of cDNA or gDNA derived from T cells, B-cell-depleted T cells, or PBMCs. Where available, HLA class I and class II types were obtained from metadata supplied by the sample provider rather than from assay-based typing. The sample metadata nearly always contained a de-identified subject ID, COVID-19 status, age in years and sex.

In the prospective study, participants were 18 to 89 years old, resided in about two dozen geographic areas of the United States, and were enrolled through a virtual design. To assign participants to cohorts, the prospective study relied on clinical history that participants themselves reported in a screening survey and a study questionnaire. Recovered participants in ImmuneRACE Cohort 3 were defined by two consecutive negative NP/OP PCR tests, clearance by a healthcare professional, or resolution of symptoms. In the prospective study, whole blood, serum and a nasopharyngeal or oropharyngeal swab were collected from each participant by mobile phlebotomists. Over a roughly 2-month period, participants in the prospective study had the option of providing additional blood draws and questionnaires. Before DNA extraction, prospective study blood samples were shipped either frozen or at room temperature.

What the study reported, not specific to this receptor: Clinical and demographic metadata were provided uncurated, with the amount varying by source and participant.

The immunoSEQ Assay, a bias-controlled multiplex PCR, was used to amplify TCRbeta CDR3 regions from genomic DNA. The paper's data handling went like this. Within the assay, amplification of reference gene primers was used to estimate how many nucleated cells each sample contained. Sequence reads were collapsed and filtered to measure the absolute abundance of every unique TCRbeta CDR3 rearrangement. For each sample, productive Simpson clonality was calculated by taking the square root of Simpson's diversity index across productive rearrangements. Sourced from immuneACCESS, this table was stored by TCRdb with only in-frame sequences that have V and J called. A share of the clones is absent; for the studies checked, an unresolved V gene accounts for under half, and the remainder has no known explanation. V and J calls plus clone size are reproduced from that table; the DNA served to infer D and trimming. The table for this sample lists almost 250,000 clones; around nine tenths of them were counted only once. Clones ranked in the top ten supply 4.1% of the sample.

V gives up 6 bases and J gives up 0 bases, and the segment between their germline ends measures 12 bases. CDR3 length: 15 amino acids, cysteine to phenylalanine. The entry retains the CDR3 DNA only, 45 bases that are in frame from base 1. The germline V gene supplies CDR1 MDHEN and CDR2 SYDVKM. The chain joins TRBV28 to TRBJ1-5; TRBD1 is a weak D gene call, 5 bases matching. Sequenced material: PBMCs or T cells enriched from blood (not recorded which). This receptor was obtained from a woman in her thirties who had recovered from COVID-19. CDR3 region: CASSPTVVSNQPQHF. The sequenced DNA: TGTGCCAGCAGCCCGACAGTAGTTAGCAATCAGCCCCAGCATTTT.